One and the same sample provided the 27 T cell receptor beta chains below, sequenced in a study of shared clonotypes between healthy human individuals. Assay used: immunoSEQ multiplex PCR; TCRdb lists only in-frame clones, some missing. Here the sample spans roughly 500,000 clones, around 75% being singletons. Sequencing was performed on PBMCs. Every receptor here comes from a middle-aged woman in good health. Some clones in this sample may be carry-over from other donors' samples.

This chain links TRBV19 with TRBJ2-7; 8 nucleotides line up with TRBD1. Germline CDR1 and CDR2: LNHDA and SQIVND (reference sequence). This CDR3 has 15 residues. The ends lost 4 bases at V and 2 bases at J; junction bases unmatched: 7. CDR3 nucleotides: TGTGCCAGTAGTACGGCAGGGGGCATTCCCTACGAGCAGTACTTC. Protein sequence: CASSTAGGIPYEQYF.

V and J are TRBV30 and TRBJ2-7; D gene unclear. The CDR3 consists of 11 residues. From germline, CDR1 is GTSNPN and CDR2 SVGIG (reference sequence). V lost 2 bases and J lost 4, with 6 bases in between. CDR3 protein: CAWSRNYEQYF. The CDR3 DNA follows: TGTGCCTGGAGTAGGAATTACGAGCAGTACTTC.

The chain has TRBV23-1 and TRBJ2-7; D assignment may be TRBD1 or TRBD2 (5 bases each). TRBV23-1 is noted as an ORF with a role that remains uncertain. Trimming took 5 bases from V and 2 from J, leaving 10 bases between them. CDR3 length: 13 residues. This CDR3 is CASSLRDPYEQYF. The DNA for the CDR3 is TGCGCCAGCAGTTTACGGGACCCCTACGAGCAGTACTTC.

The genes are TRBV28 and TRBJ1-5, with D possibly TRBD1 on 5 matching bases. Trimming pared 7 bases from V and 0 bases from J, leaving 16 bases between. The length of the CDR3 is 16 residues. CDR1 and CDR2 (germline): MDHEN, SYDVKM. The CDR3 sequence: CASTSGTFYSNQPQHF. For the CDR3, the DNA is TGTGCCAGCACCTCGGGGACTTTTTATAGCAATCAGCCCCAGCATTTT.

The J gene is TRBJ2-1, the V gene TRBV5-1; D may match TRBD1 or TRBD2 (6 bases each). Germline CDR1 reads SGHRS; CDR2 reads YFSETQ. Trimming took 0 bases from V and 6 from J, leaving 10 bases between them. The CDR3 loop spans 14 amino acids. The CDR3 coding sequence is TGCGCCAGCAGCTTGGAGGGGGGTTCCAATGAGCAGTTCTTC. Translated: CASSLEGGSNEQFF.

This chain links TRBV7-3 with TRBJ2-1; TRBD2 aligns across 9 bases. Germline V lookup: CDR1 SGHTA, CDR2 FQGTGA. Germline trimming cut 1 base from V and 0 bases from J; bases unmatched to any gene: 13. The CDR3 is made up of 20 amino acids. CDR3 bases: TGTGCCAGCAGCTTAAATTGGGCTAGCGGGACCAGGAGCTCCTACAATGAGCAGTTCTTC. This codes for CASSLNWASGTRSSYNEQFF.

The chain recombines TRBV6-1 with TRBJ1-2; D is ambiguous. Trimming took 6 bases from V and 0 from J, leaving 11 bases between them. Per germline, CDR1 MNHNS and CDR2 SASEGT. This CDR3 is built from 14 residues. CDR3 nucleotide sequence: TGTGCCAGCAGAACCGACGGGGCTAACTATGGCTACACCTTC. Encoded protein: CASRTDGANYGYTF.

The chain is built from TRBV5-6 and TRBJ2-3, with D perhaps TRBD1 or TRBD2 (5 bases each). Trimming left V 1 base short and J 0 bases short, with 21 bases between. Germline values: CDR1 SGHDT, CDR2 YYEEEE. This CDR3 is built from 19 residues. The CDR3 bases are TGTGCCAGCAGCTTGAAGTTCGCCCCGGTGGGACCCAGCACAGATACGCAGTATTTT. It codes for CASSLKFAPVGPSTDTQYF.

A note on this clone: Other DNA sequences from this sample encode an identical CDR3 as well. CDR3 nucleotide sequence: TGTGCCAGCAGCCTGGGGACAGGGTATGGCTACACCTTC. This codes for CASSLGTGYGYTF. This sequence joins TRBV9 and TRBJ1-2; 9 nucleotides line up with TRBD1. Germline trimming cut 4 bases from V and 5 bases from J; bases unmatched to any gene: 3. This CDR3 has 13 amino acids. Germline CDR1 SGDLS, CDR2 YYNGEE. Filled out from reference TRBV9 and TRBJ1-2, the complete variable domain reads DSGVTQTPKHLITATGQRVTLRCSPRSGDLSVYWYQQSLDQGLQFLIQYYNGEERAKGNILERFSAQQFPDLHSELNLSSLELGDSALYFCASSLGTGYGYTFGSGTRLTVV.

The CDR3 spells CASSWTSGNHNEQFF. The CDR3 region has the DNA TGTGCCAGCAGCTGGACTAGCGGGAACCACAATGAGCAGTTCTTC. The rearrangement links TRBV5-4 to TRBJ2-1; 12 bases agree with TRBD2. The junction had 3 bases not matched to a gene; V was cut back by 3 bases and J by 5 bases. The germline gives CDR1 SGHNT, CDR2 YYREEE (reference sequence). This CDR3 has 15 residues.

Regarding this clone: Other DNA sequences in the sample encode the same CDR3. The chain is built from TRBV27 and TRBJ2-7; D may be TRBD1 or TRBD2 (6 bases each). V lost 3 bases and J lost 2, with 11 bases in between. The CDR3 length is 14 residues. Germline V gene data show CDR1 as MNHEY and CDR2 as SMNVEV (reference sequence). The CDR3 protein is CASSFRGTAYEQYF. For the CDR3, the DNA is TGTGCCAGCAGTTTTAGGGGGACTGCCTACGAGCAGTACTTC.

The chain couples TRBV19 to TRBJ2-3, with a tentative D call TRBD1 (6 bases). Germline V lookup: CDR1 LNHDA, CDR2 SQIVND (reference sequence). V shed 1 base and J shed 5 bases, with 16 bases lying between them. The CDR3 is 16 amino acids. The CDR3 region has the DNA TGTGCCAGTAGTATAGGCCCCAGGGGCGGCGAAGATACGCAGTATTTT. This translates into CASSIGPRGGEDTQYF.

The gene calls are TRBV27 and TRBJ2-7, with 8 bases aligning to TRBD2. The junction had 14 bases not matched to a gene; V was cut back by 6 bases and J by 4 bases. The CDR3 extends over 16 amino acids. The germline CDR1 and CDR2 sequences are MNHEY and SMNVEV (reference sequence). CDR3 bases: TGTGCCAGCAGATCGTGGGGGGGAGCGGGAGTGTACGAGCAGTACTTC. Amino acid sequence: CASRSWGGAGVYEQYF.

The gene calls are TRBV7-3 and TRBJ2-7; perhaps D is TRBD1 or TRBD2 (5 bases each). Trimming cost V 5 bases and J 3 bases, with 17 bases left between them. Germline V gives CDR1 SGHTA, CDR2 FQGTGA. The CDR3 is 15 amino acids. CDR3 bases: TGTGCCAGCAGCCCGAACGGGGACGGACTCTACGAGCAGTACTTC. This sequence encodes CASSPNGDGLYEQYF.

The rearrangement joins TRBV9 to TRBJ2-5, with D unclear. CDR3 length: 15 residues. Trimming pared 3 bases from V and 4 bases from J, leaving 16 bases between. The germline V gene has CDR1 SGDLS and CDR2 YYNGEE. The chain's CDR3 is CASSAFGRTPETQYF. The CDR3 DNA follows: TGTGCCAGCAGCGCCTTCGGCCGGACCCCAGAGACCCAGTACTTC.

The chain is built from TRBV10-2 and TRBJ2-5; 9 bases agree with TRBD1. This CDR3 is built from 14 residues. Germline loops: CDR1 WSHSY, CDR2 SAAADI. The V and J ends lost 7 bases and 1 base, in that order; junction bases with no gene match: 4. The CDR3 here is CASIDRGTQETQYF. CDR3 coding DNA: TGCGCCAGCATCGACAGGGGGACCCAAGAGACCCAGTACTTC.

This rearrangement joins TRBV2 to TRBJ1-1; the match to TRBD1 covers 7 bases. Germline V gene sequence: CDR1 SNHLY, CDR2 FYNNEI. There are 14 residues in the CDR3. Losses at the gene ends were 6 bases for V and 5 bases for J; bases not matched to a gene: 9. CDR3 residues: CASSGQVDATEAFF. In DNA, the CDR3 is TGTGCCAGCAGCGGACAGGTTGACGCTACTGAAGCTTTCTTT.

The chain recombines TRBV2 with TRBJ2-7; unclear D gene. The germline V and J ends were trimmed by 6 bases and 7 bases, with 10 bases remaining between them. CDR1 is SNHLY and CDR2 is FYNNEI in the germline V gene. The CDR3 is 11 residues long. The CDR3: CASSRLLEQYF. CDR3 nucleotides: TGTGCCAGCAGCCGACTCCTGGAGCAGTACTTC.

V and J are TRBV10-1 and TRBJ1-5, with no clear D. Germline V gene lookup returns CDR1 WNHNN and CDR2 SYGVQD (reference sequence). V was cut by 7 bases and J by 3 bases, with 16 bases left in between. The CDR3 is made up of 15 amino acids. The DNA of the CDR3 is TGCGCCAGCAAACGGTGGCAGACGAACAATCAGCCCCAGCATTTT. The encoded protein is CASKRWQTNNQPQHF.

The J gene is TRBJ2-1, the V gene TRBV28, with 9 positions matching TRBD1. CDR3 size: 15 residues. V shed 5 bases, J shed 5 bases, and the junction held 7 bases outside the gene matches. Germline lookup yields CDR1 MDHEN and CDR2 SYDVKM. CDR3: CASSLQGALDNEQFF. The CDR3 DNA reads TGTGCCAGCAGTCTACAGGGGGCTTTGGACAATGAGCAGTTCTTC.

This rearrangement joins TRBV10-3 to TRBJ2-7, with a possible D match to TRBD1 (5 bases). The CDR3 spans 15 residues. The germline V gene encodes CDR1 ENHRY and CDR2 SYGVKD. V was clipped by 3 bases and J by 5 bases, with 17 bases between them. The CDR3 is CAISDRGPGQDEQYF. The CDR3 DNA follows: TGTGCCATCAGTGATAGGGGCCCAGGTCAAGACGAGCAGTACTTC.

J is TRBJ1-4 and V is TRBV10-3; perhaps TRBD1 as D (6 bases). This CDR3 comprises 14 residues. Germline assignment: CDR1 ENHRY and CDR2 SYGVKD. V lost 4 bases and J 8 bases, leaving 14 bases between the germline ends. DNA for the CDR3: TGTGCCATCAGTGCTGTAGGGGGTGGAGAAAAACTGTTTTTT. Translation gives CAISAVGGGEKLFF.

The chain joins TRBV4-1 to TRBJ2-4, with 9 bases identical to TRBD1. CDR3 length: 14 amino acids. The germline V gene has CDR1 MGHRA and CDR2 YSYEKL. Trimming took 5 bases from V and 6 from J; bases not matched to a gene: 5. The CDR3, as DNA: TGCGCCAGCAGCAGGACAGGGGATAGAAACATTCAGTACTTC. Protein product: CASSRTGDRNIQYF.

This chain joins TRBV29-1 and TRBJ2-1, with TRBD1 matching over 11 bases. The V gene end was trimmed by 2 bases and the J gene end by 6 bases; junction bases not matched to a gene: 3. Per germline, CDR1 SQVTM and CDR2 ANQGSEA. This CDR3 spans 14 amino acids. CDR3 in amino acids: CSVETGQGGNEQFF. CDR3 coding DNA: TGCAGCGTTGAAACGGGACAGGGGGGCAATGAGCAGTTCTTC.

The chain combines TRBV7-9 with TRBJ2-7; 14 bases agree with TRBD2. V lost 3 bases, J lost 6 bases, and 1 base stayed unmatched. From germline, CDR1 is SEHNR and CDR2 FQNEAQ (reference sequence). The CDR3 spans 14 residues. The CDR3 loop reads CASSFGLAGGEQYF. The CDR3 nucleotides read TGTGCCAGCAGCTTCGGACTAGCGGGAGGCGAGCAGTACTTC.

The chain links TRBV19 to TRBJ2-1, with 10 bases that match TRBD1. This CDR3 is 15 amino acids long. Looked up from germline, CDR1 is LNHDA and CDR2 is SQIVND (reference sequence). The V and J ends lost 9 bases and 7 bases, in that order; junction bases with no gene match: 12. CDR3 DNA: TGTGCCAGCAAAAAGGGACAGGGGCTCGCTAATGAGCAGTTCTTC. It is translated as CASKKGQGLANEQFF.

This chain's CDR3 is CASSYQRGQKLFF. The CDR3 DNA reads TGTGCCAGCAGTTACCAGAGGGGGCAAAAACTGTTTTTT. The rearrangement joins TRBV6-6 to TRBJ1-4, with 7 bases that match TRBD1. V lost 2 bases, J lost 9 bases, and 3 bases stayed unmatched. Germline V CDR1 and CDR2: MNHNY, SVGAGI (reference sequence). The CDR3 has 13 amino acids.